One and the same sample provided the 15 T cell receptor beta chains below, sequenced in a study of blood T cell repertoires in COVID-19. Measured with immunoSEQ multiplex PCR; TCRdb has only the in-frame clones, and not every one. This table holds over 250,000 clones, around 88% found once. The sample consisted of PBMCs or T cells enriched from blood (not recorded which). Receptors were obtained from a man in his forties who had recovered from COVID-19.

This chain joins TRBV30 and TRBJ1-1; D perhaps matches TRBD1 (6 bases). Germline lookup yields CDR1 GTSNPN and CDR2 SVGIG (reference sequence). This CDR3 has 16 residues. Trimming took 2 bases from V and 0 from J, leaving 16 bases between them. The CDR3 DNA sequence: TGTGCCTGGAGTCTTGGGGGGGCCAGCATGAACACTGAAGCTTTCTTT. Protein product: CAWSLGGASMNTEAFF.

V gene TRBV5-1 combines with J gene TRBJ2-1; 10 positions agree with TRBD2. The CDR3 loop spans 15 amino acids. Germline CDR1 and CDR2: SGHRS and YFSETQ. V lost 1 base to trimming and J lost 5 bases; unmatched junction nucleotides: 3. CDR3 DNA: TGCGCCAGCAGCTTGCGGCTAGCGGGAGACAATGAGCAGTTCTTC. It encodes CASSLRLAGDNEQFF.

The chain couples TRBV19 to TRBJ2-1; a weak D match, TRBD2 (6 bases). Germline V gives CDR1 LNHDA, CDR2 SQIVND (reference sequence). V shed 4 bases and J shed 8 bases, with 21 bases lying between them. The CDR3 has 16 amino acids. CDR3 sequence: CASSKTSRFLRHEQFF. The CDR3 coding sequence is TGTGCCAGTAGTAAGACTAGTCGGTTCCTACGCCATGAGCAGTTCTTC. Variable domain in full (rest from reference TRBV19 and TRBJ2-1): DGGITQSPKYLFRKEGQNVTLSCEQNLNHDAMYWYRQDPGQGLRLIYYSQIVNDFQKGDIAEGYSVSREKKESFPLTVTSAQKNPTAFYLCASSKTSRFLRHEQFFGPGTRLTVL.

CDR3 coding DNA: TGTGCCAGCAGTTCGTACAGGGGGGACACCGGGGAGCTGTTTTTT. It translates to CASSSYRGDTGELFF. J is TRBJ2-2 and V is TRBV6-2 or TRBV6-3; 8 bases match TRBD1. The CDR3 sequence is 15 residues long. The trim removed 4 bases at V and 3 bases at J, leaving 4 bases unmatched. Germline lookup yields CDR1 MNHEY and CDR2 SVGEGT.

V usage is TRBV4-2 and J usage is TRBJ2-1, with 7 bases aligning to TRBD2. With 6 bases clipped from V and 2 bases from J, the junction kept 4 bases outside the gene matches. This CDR3 contains 14 residues. Per the germline V gene, CDR1 is LGHNA and CDR2 is YNFKEQ. The CDR3: CASSGGGTYNEQFF. DNA for the CDR3: TGTGCCAGCAGTGGCGGGGGTACCTACAATGAGCAGTTCTTC.

This chain uses TRBV5-1 with TRBJ2-1; D ambiguous. The germline gives CDR1 SGHRS, CDR2 YFSETQ. Trimming removed 1 base from V and 5 bases from J, with 7 bases in between. The CDR3 length is 13 residues. The CDR3 DNA is TGCGCCAGCAGCTTGCCGTCAGACAATGAGCAGTTCTTC. This translates into CASSLPSDNEQFF. Full variable domain (rest looked up from reference TRBV5-1 and TRBJ2-1): KAGVTQTPRYLIKTRGQQVTLSCSPISGHRSVSWYQQTPGQGLQFLFEYFSETQRNKGNFPGRFSGRQFSNSRSEMNVSTLELGDSALYLCASSLPSDNEQFFGPGTRLTVL.

V is TRBV7-6 and J is TRBJ2-5, with a weak D call TRBD1 (6 bases). Germline-derived CDR1 and CDR2 are SGHVS and FNYEAQ. Trimming pared 1 base from V and 3 bases from J, leaving 12 bases between. The CDR3 extends over 15 amino acids. CDR3 region: CASSLVGTRKETQYF. The DNA of the CDR3 is TGTGCCAGCAGCTTAGTTGGGACAAGAAAAGAGACCCAGTACTTC.

The chain has TRBV11-3 and TRBJ1-1; no reliable D call. Trimming removed 0 bases from V and 1 base from J, with 6 bases in between. The CDR3 covers 14 residues. CDR1 and CDR2 from the germline V gene are SGHNT and YENEEA. The chain's CDR3 is CASSLDGRNTEAFF. CDR3 bases: TGTGCCAGCAGCTTAGATGGGAGGAACACTGAAGCTTTCTTT.

V and J are TRBV5-1 and TRBJ1-1; 8 bases align to TRBD1. Germline V gene lookup returns CDR1 SGHRS and CDR2 YFSETQ. V shed 4 bases and J 6 bases; nucleotides not matched to a gene: 5. The CDR3 has 13 amino acids. In DNA form, the CDR3 reads TGCGCCAGCAGCCTCCGGGACAGGTCTGAAGCTTTCTTT. Amino acids: CASSLRDRSEAFF.

The chain has TRBV6-5 and TRBJ2-1; 13 bases map to TRBD2. Trimming cost V 11 bases and J 9 bases; bases outside gene matches: 13. Germline V gene sequence: CDR1 MNHEY, CDR2 SVGAGI. CDR3 size: 15 residues. CDR3 residues: CASTSGGVNTAEQFF. The CDR3 DNA reads as TGTGCCTCAACTAGCGGGGGGGTCAATACGGCTGAGCAGTTCTTC.

The chain carries TRBV4-1 and TRBJ1-2; TRBD1 aligns across 8 bases. Germline V gene lookup returns CDR1 MGHRA and CDR2 YSYEKL. V gave up 2 bases and J gave up 2 bases; unmatched junction bases: 7. CDR3 length: 16 residues. CDR3 region: CASSQLWGQENYGYTF. CDR3 DNA sequence: TGCGCCAGCAGCCAACTTTGGGGACAGGAGAACTATGGCTACACCTTC.

This clone turned up a few times. This sample also contains other DNA sequences that code for the same CDR3. The DNA for the CDR3 is TGTGCCAGCTCCCGGGACAGCTATCAGCCCCAGCATTTT. It encodes CASSRDSYQPQHF. This sequence joins TRBV18 and TRBJ1-5, with TRBD1 identical over 7 bases. Per the germline V gene, CDR1 is KGHSH and CDR2 is LQKENI. With V trimmed by 6 bases and J by 5 bases, 4 bases remained unmatched. The CDR3 totals 13 residues.

This clone was observed at least ten times. The J gene is TRBJ1-5, the V gene TRBV2, with a weak D call TRBD1 (6 bases). This CDR3 region has 15 residues. The germline V and J ends were trimmed by 3 bases and 3 bases, with 12 bases remaining between them. Germline loops: CDR1 SNHLY, CDR2 FYNNEI. CDR3 DNA sequence: TGTGCCAGCAGTGATTCCGACAGGATCAATCAGCCCCAGCATTTT. It is translated as CASSDSDRINQPQHF.

This clone was detected only a few times. The V gene is TRBV4-1, the J gene TRBJ2-3, with 8 bases that match TRBD2. Germline-derived CDR1 and CDR2 are MGHRA and YSYEKL. After removal of 2 bases from V and 2 bases from J, the junction contained 15 bases not matched to a gene. There are 19 residues in the CDR3. Here the CDR3 DNA reads TGCGCCAGCAGCCAATCCTTCCCACCCGGGAGGGCCAACACAGATACGCAGTATTTT. Encoded protein: CASSQSFPPGRANTDTQYF.

V gene TRBV11-2 combines with J gene TRBJ2-4; tentatively, D is TRBD2 (6 bases). The germline V gene encodes CDR1 SGHAT and CDR2 FQNNGV. The CDR3 spans 16 residues. V gave up 2 bases and J gave up 1 base, with 12 bases separating them. The CDR3 sequence: CASSLIGRTAKNIQYF. The CDR3 DNA is TGTGCCAGCAGCTTAATAGGGAGGACGGCCAAAAACATTCAGTACTTC.